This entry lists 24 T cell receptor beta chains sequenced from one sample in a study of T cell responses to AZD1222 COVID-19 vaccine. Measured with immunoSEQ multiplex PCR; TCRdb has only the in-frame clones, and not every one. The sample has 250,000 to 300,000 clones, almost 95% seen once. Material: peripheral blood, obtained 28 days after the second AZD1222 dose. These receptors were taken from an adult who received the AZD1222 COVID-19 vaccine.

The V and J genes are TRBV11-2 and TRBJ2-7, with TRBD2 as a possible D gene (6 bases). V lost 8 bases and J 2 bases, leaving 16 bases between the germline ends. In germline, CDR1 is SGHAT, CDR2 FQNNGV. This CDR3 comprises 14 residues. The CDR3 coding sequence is TGTGCCAGCCCCTTACGCGGGGACGCCTACGAGCAGTACTTC. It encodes CASPLRGDAYEQYF.

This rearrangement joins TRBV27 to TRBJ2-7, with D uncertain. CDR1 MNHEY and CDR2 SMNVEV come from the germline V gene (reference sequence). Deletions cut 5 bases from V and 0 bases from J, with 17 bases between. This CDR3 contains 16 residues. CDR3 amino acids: CASSPTPGRSSYEQYF. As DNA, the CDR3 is TGTGCCAGCAGTCCAACCCCGGGCCGAAGCTCCTACGAGCAGTACTTC.

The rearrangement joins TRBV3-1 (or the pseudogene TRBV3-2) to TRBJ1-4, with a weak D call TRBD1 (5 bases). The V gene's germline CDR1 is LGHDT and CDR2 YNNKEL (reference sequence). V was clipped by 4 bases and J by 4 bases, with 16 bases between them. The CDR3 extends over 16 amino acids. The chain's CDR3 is CASSLKVGLINEKLFF. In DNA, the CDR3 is TGTGCCAGCAGCCTCAAGGTGGGACTGATTAATGAAAAACTGTTTTTT.

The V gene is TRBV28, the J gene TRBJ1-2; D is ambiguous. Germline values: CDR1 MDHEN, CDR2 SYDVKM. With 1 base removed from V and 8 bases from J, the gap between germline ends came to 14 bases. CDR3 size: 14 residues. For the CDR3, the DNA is TGTGCCAGCAGTTTATCGGAAGGGTTGGGGGGCTACACCTTC. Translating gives CASSLSEGLGGYTF.

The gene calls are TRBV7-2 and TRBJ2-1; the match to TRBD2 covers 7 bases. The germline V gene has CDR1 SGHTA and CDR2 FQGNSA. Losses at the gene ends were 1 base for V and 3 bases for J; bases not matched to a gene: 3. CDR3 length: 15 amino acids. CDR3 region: CASSLGGGSYNEQFF. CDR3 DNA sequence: TGTGCCAGCAGCTTAGGCGGGGGAAGCTACAATGAGCAGTTCTTC.

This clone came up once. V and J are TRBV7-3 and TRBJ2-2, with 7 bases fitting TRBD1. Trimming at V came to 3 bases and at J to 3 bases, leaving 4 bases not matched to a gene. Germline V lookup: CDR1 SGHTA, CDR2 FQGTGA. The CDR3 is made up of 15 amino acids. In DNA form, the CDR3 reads TGTGCCAGCAGCTTCGGGACAGATCACACCGGGGAGCTGTTTTTT. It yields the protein CASSFGTDHTGELFF.

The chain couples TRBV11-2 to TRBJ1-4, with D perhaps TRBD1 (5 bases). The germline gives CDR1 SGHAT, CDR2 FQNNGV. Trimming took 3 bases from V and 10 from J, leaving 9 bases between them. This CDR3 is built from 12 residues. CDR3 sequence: CASSLSRGKLFF. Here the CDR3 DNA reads TGTGCCAGCAGCTTGTCTAGGGGAAAACTGTTTTTT.

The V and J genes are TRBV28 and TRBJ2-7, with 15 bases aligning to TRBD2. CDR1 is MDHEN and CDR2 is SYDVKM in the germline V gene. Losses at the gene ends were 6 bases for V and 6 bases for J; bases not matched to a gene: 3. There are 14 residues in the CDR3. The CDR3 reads CASRGLAGGGEQYF. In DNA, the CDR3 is TGTGCCAGCAGGGGACTAGCGGGAGGAGGCGAGCAGTACTTC.

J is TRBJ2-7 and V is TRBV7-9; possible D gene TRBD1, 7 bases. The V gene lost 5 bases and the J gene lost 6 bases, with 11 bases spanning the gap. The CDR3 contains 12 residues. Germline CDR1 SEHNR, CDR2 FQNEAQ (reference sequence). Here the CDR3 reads CASSAQGGEQYF. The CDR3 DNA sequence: TGTGCCAGCAGCGCCCAGGGGGGCGAGCAGTACTTC. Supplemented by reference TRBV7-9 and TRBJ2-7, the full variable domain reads DTGVSQNPRHKITKRGQNVTFRCDPISEHNRLYWYRQTLGQGPEFLTYFQNEAQLEKSRLLSDRFSAERPKGSFSTLEIQRTEQGDSAMYLCASSAQGGEQYFGPGTRLTVT.

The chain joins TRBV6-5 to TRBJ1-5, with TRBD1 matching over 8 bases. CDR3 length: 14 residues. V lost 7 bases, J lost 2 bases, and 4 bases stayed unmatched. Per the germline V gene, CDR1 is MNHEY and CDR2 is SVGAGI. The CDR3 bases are TGTGCCAGCACGACAGGGGTTGGCAATCAGCCCCAGCATTTT. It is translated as CASTTGVGNQPQHF.

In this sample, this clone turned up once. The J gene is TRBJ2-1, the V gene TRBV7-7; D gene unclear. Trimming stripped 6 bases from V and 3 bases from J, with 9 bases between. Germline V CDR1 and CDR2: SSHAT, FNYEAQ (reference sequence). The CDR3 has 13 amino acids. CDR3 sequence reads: CASSPGFYNEQFF. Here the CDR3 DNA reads TGTGCCAGCAGTCCCGGCTTCTACAATGAGCAGTTCTTC.

The CDR3 DNA sequence: TGTGCCAGCAGCGTAGGAGCAGGAGGACCTCGTGGAAACACCATATATTTT. Translation: CASSVGAGGPRGNTIYF. The V call is TRBV9, the J call TRBJ1-3, with D hard to call. This CDR3 comprises 17 residues. The V end lost 0 bases, the J end lost 3 bases, and 16 bases lay between the germline ends. Per germline, CDR1 SGDLS and CDR2 YYNGEE.

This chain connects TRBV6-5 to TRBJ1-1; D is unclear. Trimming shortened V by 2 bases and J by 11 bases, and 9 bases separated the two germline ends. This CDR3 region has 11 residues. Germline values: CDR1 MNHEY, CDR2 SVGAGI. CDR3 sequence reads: CASSYEGVAFF. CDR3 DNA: TGTGCCAGCAGTTACGAGGGTGTGGCTTTCTTT.

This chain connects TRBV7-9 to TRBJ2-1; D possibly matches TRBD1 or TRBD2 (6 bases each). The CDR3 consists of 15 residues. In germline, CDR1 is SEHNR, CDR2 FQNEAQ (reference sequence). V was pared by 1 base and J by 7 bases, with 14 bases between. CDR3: CASSLGRGGRNEQFF. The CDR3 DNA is TGTGCCAGCAGCTTAGGCAGGGGAGGTAGGAATGAGCAGTTCTTC.

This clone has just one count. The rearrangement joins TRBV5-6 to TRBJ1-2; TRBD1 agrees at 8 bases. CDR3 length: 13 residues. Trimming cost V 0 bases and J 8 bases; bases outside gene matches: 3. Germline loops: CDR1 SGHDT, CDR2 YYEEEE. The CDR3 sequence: CASSLARDRGYTF. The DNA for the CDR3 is TGTGCCAGCAGCTTGGCCAGGGACAGGGGCTACACCTTC.

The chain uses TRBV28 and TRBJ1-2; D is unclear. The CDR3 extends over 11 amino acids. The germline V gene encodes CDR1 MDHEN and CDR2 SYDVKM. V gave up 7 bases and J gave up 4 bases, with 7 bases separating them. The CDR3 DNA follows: TGTGCCAGCATGGAGGGCTATGGCTACACCTTC. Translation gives CASMEGYGYTF.

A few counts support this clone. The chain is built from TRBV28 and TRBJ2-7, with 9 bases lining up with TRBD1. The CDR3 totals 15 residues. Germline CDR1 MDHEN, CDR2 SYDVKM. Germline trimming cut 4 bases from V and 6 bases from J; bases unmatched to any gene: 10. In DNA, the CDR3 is TGTGCCAGCAGTTGGGGTTGGGACAGGGCGGGCGAGCAGTACTTC. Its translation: CASSWGWDRAGEQYF.

CDR3 protein: CASKGQPETREQYF. DNA for the CDR3: TGTGCCAGCAAGGGACAACCCGAGACTCGGGAGCAGTACTTC. This chain connects TRBV2 to TRBJ2-7; tentative D call: TRBD1 (6 bases). CDR1 is SNHLY, CDR2 FYNNEI, per germline. Trimming removed 7 bases from V and 7 bases from J, with 20 bases in between. The length of the CDR3 is 14 residues.

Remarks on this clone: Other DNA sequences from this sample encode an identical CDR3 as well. The CDR3 spells CASSSDSYEQYF. The CDR3 bases are TGTGCCAGCAGTTCGGACAGTTACGAGCAGTACTTC. The chain links TRBV28 to TRBJ2-7; D perhaps matches TRBD1 (6 bases). This CDR3 has 12 amino acids. V was trimmed by 4 bases and J by 4 bases, leaving 8 bases between them. Germline assignment: CDR1 MDHEN and CDR2 SYDVKM.

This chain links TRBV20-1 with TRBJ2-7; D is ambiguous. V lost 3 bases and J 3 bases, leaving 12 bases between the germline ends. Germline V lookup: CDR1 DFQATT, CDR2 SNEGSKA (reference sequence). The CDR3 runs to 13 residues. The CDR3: CSASPSRLYEQYF. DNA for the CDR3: TGCAGTGCTAGTCCGTCCCGGCTCTACGAGCAGTACTTC.

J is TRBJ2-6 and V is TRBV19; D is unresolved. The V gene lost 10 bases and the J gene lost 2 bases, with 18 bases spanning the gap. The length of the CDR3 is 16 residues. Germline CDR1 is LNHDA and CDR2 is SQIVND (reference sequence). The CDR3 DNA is TGTGCCACCAATGGCTTCGTGGAAGCTGGGGCCAACGTCCTGACTTTC. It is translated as CATNGFVEAGANVLTF.

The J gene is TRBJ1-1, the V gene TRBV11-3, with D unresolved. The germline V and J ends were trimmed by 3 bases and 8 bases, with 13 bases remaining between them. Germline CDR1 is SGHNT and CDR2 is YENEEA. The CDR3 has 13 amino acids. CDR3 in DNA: TGTGCCAGCAGCTTGGCGGGATCTTCGGAAGCTTTCTTT. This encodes CASSLAGSSEAFF.

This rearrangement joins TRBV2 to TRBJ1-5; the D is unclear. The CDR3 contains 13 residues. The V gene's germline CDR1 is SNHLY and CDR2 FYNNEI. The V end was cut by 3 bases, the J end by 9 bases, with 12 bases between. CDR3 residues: CASSDIGSGPQHF. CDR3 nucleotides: TGTGCCAGCAGTGATATAGGTAGTGGGCCCCAGCATTTT.

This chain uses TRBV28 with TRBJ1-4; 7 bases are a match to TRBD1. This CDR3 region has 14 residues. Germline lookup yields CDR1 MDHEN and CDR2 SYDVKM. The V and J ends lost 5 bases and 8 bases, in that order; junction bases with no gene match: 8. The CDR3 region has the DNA TGTGCCAGCAGTCTCAGGGGGTCGGGAGAAAAACTGTTTTTT. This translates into CASSLRGSGEKLFF.